Listed below are T cell receptor beta chains from one sample, sequenced in a study of blood T cell repertoires in COVID-19. Method: immunoSEQ multiplex PCR; TCRdb's copy keeps in-frame clones and lacks some. The sample lists 350,000 or so clones; approximately 88% were seen once. The material sequenced was peripheral blood. Receptor source: a woman in her thirties with COVID-19, enrolled during active disease. Both conserved end residues are part of each CDR3. The D gene is left open where the match is weak. The size field is filled for only some rows; it gives once, few, many or a size class.

CDR3 length | clone size | J gene | V gene | D gene | CDR3 DNA | CDR3 protein
13 | NA | TRBJ2-7 | TRBV2 | NA | TGTGCCAGCACCGCCCCAGGTAGCTACGAGCAGTACTTC | CASTAPGSYEQYF
19 | NA | TRBJ2-5 | TRBV5-6 | TRBD2 | TGTGCCAGCAGCTTAGAACTAGCGGGGGGGCCAGGTATTGGGAAGACCCAGTACTTC | CASSLELAGGPGIGKTQYF
16 | NA | TRBJ1-5 | TRBV4-1 | NA | TGCGCCAGCAGCCAAGAGGCCTCTTATAGCAATCAGCCCCAGCATTTT | CASSQEASYSNQPQHF
13 | many | TRBJ2-7 | TRBV7-9 | NA | TGTGCCAGCAGCTCCAGAGACACCTACGAGCAGTACTTC | CASSSRDTYEQYF
15 | NA | TRBJ1-5 | TRBV19 | NA | TGTGCCAGTAGTATGACTCAGTATAGCAATCAGCCCCAGCATTTT | CASSMTQYSNQPQHF
15 | NA | TRBJ1-2 | TRBV5-4 | NA | TGTGCCAGCAGCCTTGGGACAACCCCTAACTATGGCTACACCTTC | CASSLGTTPNYGYTF
14 | NA | TRBJ1-1 | TRBV6-5 | NA | TGTGCCAGCAGTTACTCGATGGGGAGCACTGAAGCTTTCTTT | CASSYSMGSTEAFF
13 | NA | TRBJ1-6 | TRBV3-1/TRBV3-2 | NA | TGTGCCAGCAGCCAAGATCCGGATTCACCCCTCCACTTT | CASSQDPDSPLHF
15 | NA | TRBJ1-6 | TRBV27 | NA | TGTGCCAGCAGGCCCACAGGGACCAATGTCGGGCCCCTCCACTTT | CASRPTGTNVGPLHF
13 | NA | TRBJ2-2 | TRBV6-2/TRBV6-3 | NA | TGTGCCAGCAGCTGGCAGAACACCGGGGAGCTGTTTTTT | CASSWQNTGELFF
13 | NA | TRBJ1-1 | TRBV5-1 | NA | TGCGCCAGCACCAATTCAGGAAGCACTGAAGCTTTCTTT | CASTNSGSTEAFF
16 | NA | TRBJ1-3 | TRBV5-5 | NA | TGTGCCAGCAGCCTCCATGGCGGGGTCTCTGGAAACACCATATATTTT | CASSLHGGVSGNTIYF
16 | NA | TRBJ1-2 | TRBV18 | NA | TGTGCCAGCTCACCACGAACAGGGATGTCGGACTATGGCTACACCTTC | CASSPRTGMSDYGYTF
15 | NA | TRBJ2-3 | TRBV5-6 | NA | TGTGCCAGCAGCTTGGTGTCAGGAATGGGAGATACGCAGTATTTT | CASSLVSGMGDTQYF
15 | NA | TRBJ2-3 | TRBV7-2 | NA | TGTGCCAGCAGCCCAGACTACTTGAGCACAGATACGCAGTATTTT | CASSPDYLSTDTQYF
17 | once | TRBJ2-7 | TRBV4-2 | TRBD2 | TGTGCCAGCAGCCAACAACAAACCGTGCCGGGGGGCTACGAGCAGTACTTC | CASSQQQTVPGGYEQYF
15 | NA | TRBJ2-3 | TRBV18 | TRBD1 | TGTGCCAGCTCTGGGACAGGGGGTAGCACAGATACGCAGTATTTT | CASSGTGGSTDTQYF
13 | NA | TRBJ2-3 | TRBV24-1 | NA | TGTGCCACCAGTGATATATACACAGATACGCAGTATTTT | CATSDIYTDTQYF
14 | NA | TRBJ2-2 | TRBV7-8 | NA | TGTGCCAGCAGAGACAGCGCGAACACCGGGGAGCTGTTTTTT | CASRDSANTGELFF
14 | NA | TRBJ2-7 | TRBV5-1 | TRBD1 | TGCGCCAGCAGCTTGGGACAGGGAGCCAGCGAGCAGTACTTC | CASSLGQGASEQYF
15 | NA | TRBJ1-3 | TRBV7-2 | NA | TGTGCCAGCAGCTCACAGGACAGCTCTGGAAACACCATATATTTT | CASSSQDSSGNTIYF
16 | once | TRBJ1-6 | TRBV5-1 | NA | TGCGCCAGCAGCTTGGTGGGGGGGCAGGATAATTCACCCCTCCACTTT | CASSLVGGQDNSPLHF
15 | NA | TRBJ1-2 | TRBV19 | TRBD1 | TGTGCCAGTAGTATGCCCGACAGGGGGTTTCGTGGCTACACCTTC | CASSMPDRGFRGYTF
13 | NA | TRBJ1-1 | TRBV4-1 | NA | TGCGCCAGCAGCCCCAGGGGCGGCACTGAAGCTTTCTTT | CASSPRGGTEAFF
15 | NA | TRBJ1-6 | TRBV19 | NA | TGTGCCAGTAGCAACAGGGTAGGCGAAAAATCACCCCTCCACTTT | CASSNRVGEKSPLHF
14 | NA | TRBJ2-7 | TRBV6-5 | NA | TGTGCCAGCCAGACGACAGCCCTCTCCTACGAGCAGTACTTC | CASQTTALSYEQYF
15 | NA | TRBJ1-4 | TRBV5-5 | NA | TGTGCCAGCAGCTTAGGACAGTCCTCAAATGAAAAACTGTTTTTT | CASSLGQSSNEKLFF
14 | NA | TRBJ1-2 | TRBV9 | NA | TGTGCCAGCAGCGTAGCCTTGACAGCCTATGGCTACACCTTC | CASSVALTAYGYTF
15 | once | TRBJ1-6 | TRBV6-1 | TRBD1 | TGTGCCAGCAGTGAAACAGGGGCTGATAATTCACCCCTCCACTTT | CASSETGADNSPLHF
12 | once | TRBJ2-7 | TRBV30 | TRBD1 | TGTGCCTGGAGCTTGACAGGGGACGAGCAGTACTTC | CAWSLTGDEQYF
16 | NA | TRBJ1-1 | TRBV19 | TRBD1 | TGTGCCAGTAGCTCAACCAAAAGGACAGGGAACACTGAAGCTTTCTTT | CASSSTKRTGNTEAFF
12 | NA | TRBJ2-5 | TRBV24-1 | NA | TGTGCCACCAGTGATTATAAAGAGACCCAGTACTTC | CATSDYKETQYF
14 | NA | TRBJ1-6 | TRBV27 | TRBD1 | TGTGCCAGCAGACCGGGACAGGGCAATTCACCCCTCCACTTT | CASRPGQGNSPLHF